These T cell receptor beta chains were read from a single sample in a study of CD8 T cells in Susac syndrome. TCRdb reanalysed the immunoSEQ multiplex PCR reads using MiXCR and keeps one entry per CDR3 protein. The sample lists around 200,000 distinct CDR3 sequences, approximately 95% occurring once. The sequenced sample consisted of CD4+ T cells from PBMCs. The source of these receptors is a human donor with multiple sclerosis. Both conserved end residues are part of each CDR3. Fields, in order: V gene, D gene, J gene, CDR3 protein, CDR3 DNA. D genes are given only for firm matches.

>TRBV20-1|TRBD1|TRBJ2-3
CSAADRGTDTQYF
TGCAGTGCGGCAGACAGGGGAACAGATACGCAGTATTTT
>TRBV11-2|.|TRBJ2-7
CASSLGEYYEQYF
TGTGCCAGCAGCTTAGGTGAATACTACGAGCAGTACTTC
>TRBV3-1|.|TRBJ1-2
CASSRETGRGYTF
TGTGCCAGCAGCCGAGAAACAGGGAGAGGCTACACCTTC
>TRBV7-2|.|TRBJ2-5
CASSWRPRRETQYF
TGTGCCAGCAGCTGGCGGCCACGGAGAGAGACCCAGTACTTC
>TRBV30|.|TRBJ1-1
CAWSVAEEAFF
TGTGCCTGGAGTGTGGCAGAGGAAGCTTTCTTT
>TRBV20-1|TRBD2|TRBJ2-3
CSARGLAGLTHTDTQYF
TGCAGTGCTCGGGGCCTAGCGGGACTAACACACACAGATACGCAGTATTTT
>TRBV4-2|.|TRBJ2-7
CASSNQGGPSYEQYF
TGTGCCAGCAGCAACCAGGGTGGTCCTTCCTACGAGCAGTACTTC
>TRBV13|TRBD2|TRBJ2-5
CASSSGLAGSQETQYF
TGTGCCAGCAGCTCCGGACTAGCGGGGTCCCAAGAGACCCAGTACTTC
>TRBV7-9|.|TRBJ1-6
CASSVGDRRDSPLHF
TGTGCCAGCAGCGTGGGGGACCGCCGGGATTCACCCCTCCACTTT
>TRBV20-1|.|TRBJ1-6
CSARDQGGRVPDSPLHF
TGCAGTGCTAGAGATCAAGGAGGGAGGGTTCCCGATTCACCCCTCCACTTT
>TRBV27|.|TRBJ2-5
CASGWVGETQYF
TGTGCCAGCGGGTGGGTAGGAGAGACCCAGTACTTC
>TRBV7-3|.|TRBJ1-1
CASSLTGSGSTEAFF
TGTGCCAGCAGCTTAACGGGCAGCGGGTCCACTGAAGCTTTCTTT
>TRBV6-5|.|TRBJ2-7
CASSAAGASYEQYF
TGTGCCAGCAGCGCCGCGGGCGCGAGCTACGAGCAGTACTTC
>TRBV2|TRBD2|TRBJ2-1
CASSEGLAGSNEQFF
TGTGCCAGCAGTGAAGGGCTAGCGGGGAGCAATGAGCAGTTCTTC
>TRBV5-6|.|TRBJ1-2
CASSLYGDTGYTF
TGTGCCAGCAGCTTATACGGGGACACTGGCTACACCTTC
>TRBV27|TRBD1|TRBJ1-6
CASSLRGTGELRSPLHF
TGTGCCAGCAGTTTAAGGGGGACAGGGGAGCTCCGTTCACCCCTCCACTTT
>TRBV6-5|TRBD1|TRBJ1-1
CASSYTGVTEAFF
TGTGCCAGCAGTTATACAGGGGTAACTGAAGCTTTCTTT
>TRBV15|.|TRBJ1-1
CATSRYSEAFF
TGTGCCACCAGTAGGTACAGTGAAGCTTTCTTT
>TRBV3-1|.|TRBJ2-4
CASSHSWGYPSGIQYF
TGTGCCAGCAGCCATTCCTGGGGATACCCCTCCGGCATTCAGTACTTC
>TRBV20-1|.|TRBJ2-1
CSARGQGYNEQFF
TGCAGTGCTAGAGGGCAGGGCTACAATGAGCAGTTCTTC
>TRBV7-9|.|TRBJ2-7
CASSPEYGGPTYEQYF
TGTGCCAGCAGCCCTGAGTACGGGGGGCCTACCTACGAGCAGTACTTC
>TRBV12-3/TRBV12-4|.|TRBJ1-6
CASSLSWQGSSPLHF
TGTGCCAGCAGTTTAAGTTGGCAGGGCAGTTCACCCCTCCACTTT